One TCR beta chain is described in this entry. Its antigen is not identified. This CDR3 is 13 amino acids long. Germline CDR1 is ENHRY and CDR2 is SYGVKD. The V end was cut by 2 bases, the J end by 1 base, with 4 bases between. Each CDR3 protein gets one entry after TCRdb re-called the reads with MiXCR. Here the sample spans about a million distinct CDR3 sequences, less than 35% being singletons. This sample is part of a study of T cell repertoires in cytomegalovirus infection. Study-wide background: An indication of both CMV infection and matching HLA type came from public TCR beta signatures. Study results and caveats: HLA-C-restricted CMV-specific TCR beta clonotypes were dominant in the ex vivo response.

The clonotype originates from a human donor in good health (CMV status not recorded). Some clones in this sample may be carry-over from other donors' samples. Sequenced material: cultured CD8+ T cells from PBMCs, taken from culture after CMV antigen stimulation. The genes are TRBV10-3 and TRBJ2-3, with no clear D. The CDR3 DNA reads TGTGCCATCAGTGAGACGGGCACAGATACGCAGTATTTT. Its protein is CAISETGTDTQYF.